The clone carrying this T cell receptor (beta chain) was picked up many times. The antigen is undetermined. The CDR3 length is 15 residues. Trimming removed 5 bases at V and 0 bases at J, with 8 bases between. The germline V gene encodes CDR1 MGHDK and CDR2 SYGVNS. This specimen comes from a study of T-cell reconstitution after alpha-beta-depleted transplantation in children. General study findings and limits: Two months or so post-transplant, alpha-beta T cells reportedly derived from several hundred expanded graft clones. Some patients owed their high day-60 TCRbeta diversity to surviving recipient T cells and thymic progenitors.

Researchers prepared the TCRbeta library using unique molecular identifiers, the study reports. In TCRdb, the PCR reads were re-called with MiXCR into one record per CDR3 protein. The repertoire holds hundreds of thousands of distinct CDR3 sequences, 6.5% to 10% seen once, with just under 6.5% in the top ten. This rearrangement joins TRBV25-1 to TRBJ2-6; no clear D gene. The clonotype was recovered from a male patient under 18 who had a stem cell transplant for acute lymphoblastic leukemia, so the T cells may come from the graft donor. The sequencing here drew on PBMCs, mostly from graft donor cells, taken 180 days after TCRalphabeta/CD19-depleted stem cell transplant. The CDR3, as DNA: TGTGCCAGCAGTCCGGCCCTCTCTGGGGCCAACGTCCTGACTTTC. This translates into CASSPALSGANVLTF. The whole variable domain, filled in from reference TRBV25-1 and TRBJ2-6, reads EADIYQTPRYLVIGTGKKITLECSQTMGHDKMYWYQQDPGMELHLIHYSYGVNSTEKGDLSSESTVSRIRTEHFPLTLESARPSHTSQYLCASSPALSGANVLTFGAGSRLTVL.